Listed below are T cell receptor beta chains from one sample, sequenced in a study of neurological immune-mediated disorders. TCRdb reanalysed the 5' RACE reads using MiXCR and keeps one entry per CDR3 protein. The sample holds approximately 85,000 distinct CDR3 sequences, around 4.5% seen once. The sequenced sample was PBMCs. The source of these receptors is a woman aged 55-70 years with multiple sclerosis. Both conserved end residues are part of each CDR3. The D gene is left open where the match is weak. The size entry gives once, few or many counts, or a class when the clone is expanded.

V gene: TRBV10-3
J gene: TRBJ2-7
D gene: -
clone size: many
CDR3 DNA: TGTGCCACCCGATTCGGGGTTGGCAACGAGCAGTACTTC
CDR3 protein: CATRFGVGNEQYF

V gene: TRBV5-1
J gene: TRBJ2-1
D gene: TRBD2
clone size: many
CDR3 DNA: TGCGCCAGCAGCTTGGTGGCGGGGGAGGGGTTGGATGAGCAGTTCTTC
CDR3 protein: CASSLVAGEGLDEQFF

V gene: TRBV5-1
J gene: TRBJ1-2
D gene: -
clone size: many
CDR3 DNA: TGCGCCAGCAGCTTGTCCGATAACTATGGCTACACCTTC
CDR3 protein: CASSLSDNYGYTF

V gene: TRBV18
J gene: TRBJ1-5
D gene: -
clone size: many
CDR3 DNA: TGTGCCAGCTCACCACAAAGGGGCAATCAGCCCCAGCATTTT
CDR3 protein: CASSPQRGNQPQHF

V gene: TRBV6-5
J gene: TRBJ1-1
D gene: TRBD1
clone size: many
CDR3 DNA: TGTGCCAGCAGTCAAGGGGGCATGGCTGAAGCTTTCTTT
CDR3 protein: CASSQGGMAEAFF

V gene: TRBV28
J gene: TRBJ1-1
D gene: TRBD1
clone size: many
CDR3 DNA: TGTGCCAGCAGTCAGGGGGGAAGGAACACTGAAGCTTTCTTT
CDR3 protein: CASSQGGRNTEAFF

V gene: TRBV27
J gene: TRBJ2-1
D gene: TRBD2
clone size: many
CDR3 DNA: TGTGCCAGCAGTTTAGGGTCGGGGGGGCAAGGTGAGCAGTTCTTC
CDR3 protein: CASSLGSGGQGEQFF

V gene: TRBV2
J gene: TRBJ1-6
D gene: -
clone size: many
CDR3 DNA: TGTGCCAGCAGTGTGGGACGGAGCTTCTATAATTCACCCCTCCACTTT
CDR3 protein: CASSVGRSFYNSPLHF

V gene: TRBV7-9
J gene: TRBJ1-5
D gene: -
clone size: many
CDR3 DNA: TGTGCCAGCAGCTCTACCACAGGCAATCAGCCCCAGCATTTT
CDR3 protein: CASSSTTGNQPQHF

V gene: TRBV28
J gene: TRBJ2-7
D gene: -
clone size: many
CDR3 DNA: TGTGCCAGCAGTTCCCGCGAGCAGTACTTC
CDR3 protein: CASSSREQYF

V gene: TRBV29-1
J gene: TRBJ1-5
D gene: TRBD1
clone size: many
CDR3 DNA: TGCAGCGCCTGTTCCACAGGGGGTAATCAGCCCCAGCATTTT
CDR3 protein: CSACSTGGNQPQHF

V gene: TRBV20-1
J gene: TRBJ2-1
D gene: TRBD2
clone size: many
CDR3 DNA: TGCAGTGCCAATAGCGGGGGGGACTACAATGAGCAGTTCTTC
CDR3 protein: CSANSGGDYNEQFF

V gene: TRBV27
J gene: TRBJ2-7
D gene: TRBD2
clone size: many
CDR3 DNA: TGTGCCAGCTCAGCGGGAGGAGCACCTGTGCAGTACTTC
CDR3 protein: CASSAGGAPVQYF

V gene: TRBV2
J gene: TRBJ2-1
D gene: TRBD1
clone size: many
CDR3 DNA: TGTGCCAGCAGTGGAACCCCAAGGACAGGGGGATCCTACAATGAGCAGTTCTTC
CDR3 protein: CASSGTPRTGGSYNEQFF

V gene: TRBV28
J gene: TRBJ2-5
D gene: TRBD1
clone size: many
CDR3 DNA: TGTGCCAGCACCCCAGGGTGGACAGGGGCTCCAGGGGAGACCCAGTACTTC
CDR3 protein: CASTPGWTGAPGETQYF

V gene: TRBV4-1
J gene: TRBJ2-1
D gene: TRBD1
clone size: many
CDR3 DNA: TGCGCCAGCAGCCGGAGACAGGGGGCCGTCTACAATGAGCAGTTCTTC
CDR3 protein: CASSRRQGAVYNEQFF

V gene: TRBV25-1
J gene: TRBJ2-7
D gene: -
clone size: many
CDR3 DNA: TGTGCCAGCAGTGAATACGGCTACGAGCAGTACTTC
CDR3 protein: CASSEYGYEQYF